Detailed here is one T cell receptor (beta chain). Antigen specificity is unknown. The entry originates in a study of graft-versus-host responses after intestinal transplantation. Study details: Anti-thymocyte globulin served as induction for all recipients, who then took tacrolimus and steroids for three to four years. Whole-study findings and limits: Individuals who had graft-donor T cell macrochimerism had allografts that showed high graft-versus-host to host-versus-graft clonal ratios. Among recipient marrow samples, GvH clones were found; some appeared first in ileum or blood. Researchers found peak circulating GvH clone levels linked to early post-transplant HvG declines.

Using immunoSEQ multiplex PCR, the repertoire was profiled, and TCRdb retains in-frame clones only, with some absent. Among fewer than 120,000 clones listed, 85% to 95% were seen once. Per the germline V gene, CDR1 is MNHEY and CDR2 is SVGAGI. V lost 1 base and J lost 5, with 11 bases in between. The length of the CDR3 is 14 residues. The material was unstimulated CD8+ T cells sorted from spleen or lymph node cells, obtained before intestinal transplant. This sequence was found in a human donor who received an intestinal transplant. The chain is built from TRBV6-5 and TRBJ1-1; D might be TRBD1 (6 bases). This chain's CDR3 is CASSYLSGETEAFF. In DNA, the CDR3 is TGTGCCAGCAGTTACTTATCAGGGGAGACTGAAGCTTTCTTT.